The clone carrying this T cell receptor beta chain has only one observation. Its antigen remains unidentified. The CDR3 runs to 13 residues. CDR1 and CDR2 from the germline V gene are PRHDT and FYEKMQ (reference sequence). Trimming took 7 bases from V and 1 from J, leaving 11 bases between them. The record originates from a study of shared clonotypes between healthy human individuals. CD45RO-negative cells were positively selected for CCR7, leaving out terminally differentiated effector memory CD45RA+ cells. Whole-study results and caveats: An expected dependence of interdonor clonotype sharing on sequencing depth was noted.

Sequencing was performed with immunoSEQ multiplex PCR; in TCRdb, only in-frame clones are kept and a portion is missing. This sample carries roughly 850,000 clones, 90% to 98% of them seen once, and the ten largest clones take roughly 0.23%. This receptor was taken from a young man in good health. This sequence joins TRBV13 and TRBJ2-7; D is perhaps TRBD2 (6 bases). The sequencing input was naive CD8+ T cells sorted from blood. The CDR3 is CASTPGTSYEQYF. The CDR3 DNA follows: TGTGCCAGCACCCCAGGGACTTCCTACGAGCAGTACTTC.